This is a list of T cell receptor beta chains from one sample in a study of shared clonotypes between healthy human individuals. Sequenced by immunoSEQ multiplex PCR; TCRdb stores in-frame clones only, minus some. The sample shows approximately 2.1 million clones, just over 90% of them seen only once. The sequenced material came from naive CD4+ T cells from PBMCs. These receptors were collected from a man aged 18 to 29 in good health. Some clones in this sample may be carry-over from other donors' samples. The CDR3 runs from the conserved cysteine through the conserved F or W. D genes are given only for firm matches. Only part of the rows carry a size: once, few, many, or a class if the clone is expanded.

>TRBV28|TRBJ1-2|15|.|.
TGTGCCAGCTTCCCAAAAACCGGAGGGGTATCTGGCTACACCTTC
CASFPKTGGVSGYTF
>TRBV7-9|TRBJ1-1|17|.|.
TGTGCCAGCAGCTTCGCCCCCAAGGGACACCCAGTGACTGAAGCTTTCTTT
CASSFAPKGHPVTEAFF
>TRBV7-2|TRBJ2-3|14|.|.
TGTGCCAGCAGCTTTGGAGGGCTCGCAGATACGCAGTATTTT
CASSFGGLADTQYF
>TRBV7-3|TRBJ2-2|15|.|.
TGTGCCAGCAGCTTGCTTTCCGGGGACACCGGGGAGCTGTTTTTT
CASSLLSGDTGELFF
>TRBV14|TRBJ2-1|19|TRBD2|.
TGTGCCAGCAGCCAAGACGTCCTAGAATCAGGCGGGAGGACGATTGAGCAGTTCTTC
CASSQDVLESGGRTIEQFF
>TRBV15|TRBJ2-3|12|.|.
TGTGCCACCAGCTCCCGATTAAATACGCAGTATTTT
CATSSRLNTQYF
>TRBV4-1|TRBJ2-5|17|TRBD2|.
TGCGCCAGCAGCCAAGATCGGACTAGCGGGAGTGAGGAGACCCAGTACTTC
CASSQDRTSGSEETQYF
>TRBV5-4|TRBJ2-2|14|.|.
TGTGCCAGCAGCGTCCAGGGTGACACCGGGGAGCTGTTTTTT
CASSVQGDTGELFF
>TRBV28|TRBJ2-7|16|.|.
TGTGCCAGCAGTCCCCCGGGACTCGCCCCCGTAGGTGAGCAGTACTTC
CASSPPGLAPVGEQYF
>TRBV11-2|TRBJ2-7|15|.|.
TGTGCCAGCAGCTCCGTGCGGGGAAGCTCCTACGAGCAGTACTTC
CASSSVRGSSYEQYF
>TRBV5-1|TRBJ1-3|15|TRBD1|.
TGCGCCAGCAGCTTGTTGACAGGGTGGGGAAACACCATATATTTT
CASSLLTGWGNTIYF
>TRBV5-8|TRBJ2-2|15|.|.
TGTGCCAGCAGCTTTAGAGGGAGCGACACCGGGGAGCTGTTTTTT
CASSFRGSDTGELFF
>TRBV6-1|TRBJ1-5|13|.|.
TGTGCCAGCAGCGAGAGGGGGAATCAGCCCCAGCATTTT
CASSERGNQPQHF
>TRBV29-1|TRBJ2-3|15|TRBD1|once
TGCAGTGTTGTGGACAGGGCGAAGGGCACAGATACGCAGTATTTT
CSVVDRAKGTDTQYF
>TRBV4-2|TRBJ1-2|13|.|.
TGTGCCAGCAGCCAAGGTATAAACTATGGCTACACCTTC
CASSQGINYGYTF
>TRBV5-1|TRBJ2-1|13|.|.
TGCGCCAGCATGCCCGACTCCTACAATGAGCAGTTCTTC
CASMPDSYNEQFF
>TRBV30|TRBJ1-2|15|TRBD1|.
TGTGCCTGGAGTAGACCGGGACAGCTTTACTATGGCTACACCTTC
CAWSRPGQLYYGYTF
>TRBV19|TRBJ2-3|14|.|.
TGTGCCAGTAAGCGAGACCTTAGCACAGATACGCAGTATTTT
CASKRDLSTDTQYF
>TRBV6-1|TRBJ1-2|12|.|.
TGTGCCAGCGCTAGGGCAGTCGGGGGCTACACCTTC
CASARAVGGYTF
>TRBV11-3|TRBJ2-4|14|.|.
TGTGCCAGCAGCTCCACAGGGGGGGTCGGCATTCAGTACTTC
CASSSTGGVGIQYF
>TRBV14|TRBJ2-2|15|TRBD2|.
TGTGCCAGCACCCAGGGACTAGCGGGGGCCGGGGAGCTGTTTTTT
CASTQGLAGAGELFF
>TRBV27|TRBJ2-1|14|.|once
TGTGCCAGCAACCAACGCCAGGGTTACAATGAGCAGTTCTTC
CASNQRQGYNEQFF
>TRBV7-9|TRBJ2-7|14|.|few
TGTGCCAGCAGCTTAGGGCAGGGGCGCTACGAGCAGTACTTC
CASSLGQGRYEQYF
>TRBV12-5|TRBJ1-2|16|TRBD1|once
TGTGCTAGTGGTTTGGGTCCCAGGGGGCTTTCCTATGGCTACACCTTC
CASGLGPRGLSYGYTF
>TRBV2|TRBJ2-2|14|.|.
TGTGCCAGCAGTGCGAACAGTTCTCCCGGGGAGCTGTTTTTT
CASSANSSPGELFF
>TRBV27|TRBJ2-7|13|.|.
TGTGCCAGCTCTACGAGGGGGAAATACGAGCAGTACTTC
CASSTRGKYEQYF
>TRBV2|TRBJ1-2|11|.|.
TGTGCCAGCAGTGAGGTAAAGGGCGAAACCTTC
CASSEVKGETF
>TRBV11-3|TRBJ2-1|13|.|.
TGTGCCAGCAGCCCCGGCTCCTCACCGGAGCAGTTCTTC
CASSPGSSPEQFF
>TRBV5-4|TRBJ1-1|15|.|.
TGTGCCAGCAGCCTGAAAAGAGGGGACGTCACTGAAGCTTTCTTT
CASSLKRGDVTEAFF
>TRBV6-5|TRBJ1-5|14|TRBD1|.
TGTGCCAGCAGGGGAGCAGGGGGGAGACAGCCCCAGCATTTT
CASRGAGGRQPQHF
>TRBV6-1|TRBJ1-2|15|TRBD1|.
TGTGCCAGCAGTGAAGCGGGACAGGGAACTTATGGCTACACCTTC
CASSEAGQGTYGYTF
>TRBV28|TRBJ2-1|14|TRBD2|.
TGTGCCAGCATGGGACTAGCGGGAGGCGCTGAGCAGTTCTTC
CASMGLAGGAEQFF
>TRBV5-8|TRBJ1-4|13|TRBD1|.
TGTGCCAGCAGCGGGACAGGCAATGAAAAACTGTTTTTT
CASSGTGNEKLFF
>TRBV11-3|TRBJ2-4|14|TRBD1|.
TGTGCCAGCAGCTCAGGGACAGACAAAAACATTCAGTACTTC
CASSSGTDKNIQYF
>TRBV30|TRBJ1-4|15|TRBD1|.
TGTGCCTGGAGTGTACCTCAGGGGGGAGATGAAAAACTGTTTTTT
CAWSVPQGGDEKLFF
>TRBV6-4|TRBJ2-7|14|.|.
TGTGCCAGCAGACCCGCGGGCAGTTCAGGCGAGCAGTACTTC
CASRPAGSSGEQYF
>TRBV5-4|TRBJ2-1|15|.|.
TGTGCCAGCAGCTCCAAGGGGCAGGGACTCAATGAGCAGTTCTTC
CASSSKGQGLNEQFF
>TRBV6-5|TRBJ2-7|12|.|.
TGTGCCAGCAGTTACAGGGGCCACGAGCAGTACTTC
CASSYRGHEQYF
>TRBV7-2|TRBJ2-1|13|.|.
TGTGCCAGCAGCTTACCTATCTACAATGAGCAGTTCTTC
CASSLPIYNEQFF
>TRBV5-1|TRBJ2-7|14|.|.
TGCGCCAGCAGCTCCAGGGGTCCCAGTGGGGAGCAGTACTTC
CASSSRGPSGEQYF
>TRBV5-1|TRBJ2-2|14|.|.
TGCGCCAGCAGCTCCAGGGAGTTGGCCGGGGAGCTGTTTTTT
CASSSRELAGELFF
>TRBV11-3|TRBJ2-1|15|.|.
TGTGCCAGCAGCTTAGGGGCAGGACTATACAATGAGCAGTTCTTC
CASSLGAGLYNEQFF
>TRBV6-5|TRBJ2-7|13|.|.
TGTGCCAGCAGGCCAGGACCTCTCTACGAGCAGTACTTC
CASRPGPLYEQYF
>TRBV5-4|TRBJ2-3|16|TRBD2|.
TGTGCCAGCAGCTTACAACTAGCGGGGCGCGCAGATACGCAGTATTTT
CASSLQLAGRADTQYF
>TRBV28|TRBJ2-1|13|TRBD2|.
TGTGCCAGCATAGCGGGGACTTACAATGAGCAGTTCTTC
CASIAGTYNEQFF
>TRBV25-1|TRBJ1-1|14|.|.
TGTGCCAGCAGGTATGGGACAATGAACACTGAAGCTTTCTTT
CASRYGTMNTEAFF
>TRBV29-1|TRBJ2-5|14|.|.
TGCAGCGTTGGGGCGGTCAGGGGTCAAGAGACCCAGTACTTC
CSVGAVRGQETQYF
>TRBV5-1|TRBJ2-1|13|TRBD2|.
TGCGCCAGCGTGGGAGCGGGGGGCAATGAGCAGTTCTTC
CASVGAGGNEQFF
>TRBV5-1|TRBJ2-7|14|.|.
TGCGCCAGCAGCTTGGCGGCACTGCCAAACGAGCAGTACTTC
CASSLAALPNEQYF
>TRBV27|TRBJ2-7|17|.|.
TGTGCCAGCAAGTCACGATCTGGCGGGGCCCTCTCCTACGAGCAGTACTTC
CASKSRSGGALSYEQYF
>TRBV2|TRBJ2-2|14|.|.
TGTGCCAGCGCCGACAGATCGAACACCGGGGAGCTGTTTTTT
CASADRSNTGELFF
>TRBV10-1|TRBJ1-1|13|.|once
TGCGCCACTAGCCGACAACAGAACACTGAAGCTTTCTTT
CATSRQQNTEAFF
>TRBV27|TRBJ2-1|14|TRBD2|.
TGTGCCAGCAGGACTAGCGGGAAGCGCAATGAGCAGTTCTTC
CASRTSGKRNEQFF
>TRBV28|TRBJ1-2|13|.|.
TGTGCCAGCAGTTTATCTGGGGGGAGCGGCTACACCTTC
CASSLSGGSGYTF
>TRBV6-5|TRBJ2-5|14|.|.
TGTGCCAGCAGTTACCAGCGTTCGGCGGAGACCCAGTACTTC
CASSYQRSAETQYF
>TRBV29-1|TRBJ2-7|14|.|.
TGCAGCGTTGTAAGCGGAAGGAGCTCCTACGAGCAGTACTTC
CSVVSGRSSYEQYF
>TRBV4-2|TRBJ1-1|16|.|once
TGTGCCAGCAGCCAAGTAACAGGGTCGAGTCAGGCTGAAGCTTTCTTT
CASSQVTGSSQAEAFF
>TRBV28|TRBJ2-7|15|.|.
TGTGCCAGCAGTTTGGGCGGCAGGGCCAGGTACGAGCAGTACTTC
CASSLGGRARYEQYF
>TRBV28|TRBJ2-1|16|.|.
TGTGCCAGCAGGGTCGTAGGGGGAGCCGCTTACATTGAGCAGTTCTTC
CASRVVGGAAYIEQFF
>TRBV28|TRBJ2-7|12|.|.
TGTGCCAGCAGTTTGCTACCCCAGGGAACGTACTTC
CASSLLPQGTYF